This TCR beta chain was sequenced in a study of regulatory T cells in long-lasting Graves disease. Study background: Disease was considered persistent Graves' disease after over 5 years of antithyroid drugs (with positive TSH receptor antibodies).

CDR3 size: 18 residues. V lost 1 base to trimming and J lost 2 bases, with 23 bases between them. Looked up from germline, CDR1 is DFQATT and CDR2 is SNEGSKA (reference sequence). Regarding time point: persistent/refractory GD, antithyroid drugs over 5 years with positive TRAb. RNA from PBMCs was the source of the TCR library. Graves' disease diagnosis relied on American Thyroid Association guidelines. Whole-study results and caveats: Comparison showed that persistent patients shared more public clonotypes (around 3,000) than new patients (approximately 1,000). Among samples with persistent disease, TRBV28, TRBJ1-2 and TRBJ2-5 were favored.

This clonotype was seen a handful of times. Its matching antigen is unknown. Assembly of TCR beta libraries relied on iRepertoire HTBI primers together with Arm-PCR of CDR3 regions. TCRdb used MiXCR to reprocess the multiplex PCR reads, holding one entry per CDR3 protein. The sample shows fewer than 450,000 distinct CDR3 sequences, less than 25% of them seen only once. The rearrangement uses TRBV20-1 and TRBJ2-5; D tentatively reads TRBD1 or TRBD2 (5 bases each). Sequencing used peripheral blood mononuclear cells (PBMCs), obtained when the disease was refractory, from a patient treated with antithyroid drugs. The clonotype comes from a female donor with Graves disease. CDR3 in DNA: TGCAGTGCTAGAGGGCCCCCGCCGGCAGAGAGGGGTCAAGAGACCCAGTACTTC. This codes for CSARGPPPAERGQETQYF.